In its sample, the clone carrying this T cell receptor beta chain was seen many times. The CDR3 spans 17 residues. V shed 3 bases and J shed 0 bases, with 17 bases lying between them. This sample was included in a study of T cells in Graves' hyperthyroidism and ophthalmopathy. Amplified TCR beta CDR3 regions came from RNA transcripts. The TCR CDR3 first-round RT-PCR relied on the HTBI primer set. TCRdb itself ran the multiplex PCR reads through MiXCR, one entry per CDR3 protein. The sample includes roughly 330,000 distinct CDR3 sequences, around a sixth of them seen just once. The sequence was obtained from a man aged 25 to 45 with Graves' hyperthyroidism. The chain combines TRBV12-3 or TRBV12-4 with TRBJ1-2; TRBD1 is a possible D gene (5 bases). Sequenced sample: blood. The CDR3 region has the DNA TGTGCCAGCAGTTTTGTTGGGGCGCCGTTAGCTAACTATGGCTACACCTTC. Residues: CASSFVGAPLANYGYTF.